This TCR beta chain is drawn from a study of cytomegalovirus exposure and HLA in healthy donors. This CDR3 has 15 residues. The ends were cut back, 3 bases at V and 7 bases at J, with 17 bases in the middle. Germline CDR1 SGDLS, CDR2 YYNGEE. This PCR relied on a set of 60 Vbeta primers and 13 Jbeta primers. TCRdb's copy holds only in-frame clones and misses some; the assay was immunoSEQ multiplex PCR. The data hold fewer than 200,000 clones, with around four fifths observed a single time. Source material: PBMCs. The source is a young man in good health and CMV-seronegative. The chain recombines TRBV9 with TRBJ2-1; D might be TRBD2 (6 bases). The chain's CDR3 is CASSARLGGHNEQFF. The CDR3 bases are TGTGCCAGCAGCGCACGACTAGGCGGCCATAATGAGCAGTTCTTC.